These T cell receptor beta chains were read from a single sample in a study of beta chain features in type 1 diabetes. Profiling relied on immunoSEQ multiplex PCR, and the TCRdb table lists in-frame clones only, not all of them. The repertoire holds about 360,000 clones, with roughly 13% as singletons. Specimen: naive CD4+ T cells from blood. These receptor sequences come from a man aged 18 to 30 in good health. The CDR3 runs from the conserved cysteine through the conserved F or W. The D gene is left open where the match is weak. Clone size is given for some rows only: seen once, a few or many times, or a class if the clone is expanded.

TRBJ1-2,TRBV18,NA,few,CASSPLWAEANYGYTF
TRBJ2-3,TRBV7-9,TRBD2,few,CASSLGTSRSTDTQYF
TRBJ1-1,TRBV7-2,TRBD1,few,CASSTGQGAMNTEAFF
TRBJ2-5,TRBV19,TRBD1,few,CASRDRGQETQYF
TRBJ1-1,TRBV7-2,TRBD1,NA,CASRRQGGNTEAFF
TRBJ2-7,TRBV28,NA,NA,CASMYPSTGSYEQYF
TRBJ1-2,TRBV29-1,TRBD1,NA,CSVGAGGVYGYTF
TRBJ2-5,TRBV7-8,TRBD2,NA,CASSFLRGRSQETQYF
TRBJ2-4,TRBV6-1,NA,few,CASSLTLAKNIQYF
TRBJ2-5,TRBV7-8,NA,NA,CASSLVVRELETQYF
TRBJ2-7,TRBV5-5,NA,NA,CASSRERTYEQYF
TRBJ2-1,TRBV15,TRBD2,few,CATSRGLAFDEQFF
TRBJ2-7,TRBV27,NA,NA,CASSFQGPSYEQYF
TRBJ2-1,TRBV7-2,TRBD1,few,CASSSNRGQGYEQFF
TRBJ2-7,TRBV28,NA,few,CASRVDRIRYEQYF
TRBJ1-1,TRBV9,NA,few,CASSVATGNTEAFF
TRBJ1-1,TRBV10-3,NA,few,CAALEGEENTEAFF
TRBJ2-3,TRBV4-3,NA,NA,CASSQEYGSADTQYF
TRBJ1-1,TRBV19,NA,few,CASSQNLNTEAFF
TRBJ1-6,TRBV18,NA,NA,CASSPTQVIDSPLHF
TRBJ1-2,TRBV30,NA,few,CAWARDQGYGYTF
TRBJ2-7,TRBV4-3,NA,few,CASSQDGRGHYEQYF
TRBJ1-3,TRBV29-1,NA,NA,CSVDTGFSGNTIYF
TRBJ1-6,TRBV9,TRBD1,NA,CASSPETGRSPLHF
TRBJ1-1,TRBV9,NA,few,CASSVDAGNTEAFF
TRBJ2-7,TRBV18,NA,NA,CASSAISDYEQYF
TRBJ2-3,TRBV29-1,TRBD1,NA,CSHSGGFGTDTQYF
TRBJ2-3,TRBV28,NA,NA,CASSLVGGRTDTQYF
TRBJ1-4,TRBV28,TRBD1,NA,CASSTGQGGEKLFF
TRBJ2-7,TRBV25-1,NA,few,CATTGLDEQYF
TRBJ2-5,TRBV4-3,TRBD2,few,CAREDIHSGRAVRETQYF
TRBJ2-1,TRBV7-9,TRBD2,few,CASSFIFGASGNNEQFF
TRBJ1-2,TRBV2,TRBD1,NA,CAIPPGQDYGYTF
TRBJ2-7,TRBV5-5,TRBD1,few,CASSFGAGGFIEQYF
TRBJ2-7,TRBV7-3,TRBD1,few,CASSLMDRAGEQYF
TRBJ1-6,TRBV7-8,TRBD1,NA,CASSPITGTANSPLHF
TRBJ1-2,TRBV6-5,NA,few,CASSYSHRFNYGYTF
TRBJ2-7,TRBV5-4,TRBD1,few,CASSLSGQGVYEQYF
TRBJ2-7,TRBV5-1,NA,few,CASSFLTGYYEQYF
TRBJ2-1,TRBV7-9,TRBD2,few,CASSSGSGGAVNEQFF
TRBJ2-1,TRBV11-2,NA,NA,CASSPGSYNEQFF
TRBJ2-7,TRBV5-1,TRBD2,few,CASSSLGREENEQYF
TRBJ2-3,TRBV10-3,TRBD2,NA,CAIRTSGLVDTQYF
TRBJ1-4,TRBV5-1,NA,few,CASSTSGPEEKLFF
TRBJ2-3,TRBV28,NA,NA,CASSLNGFTDTQYF
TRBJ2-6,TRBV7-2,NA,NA,CASSARGTVSSGANVLTF
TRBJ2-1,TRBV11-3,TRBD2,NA,CASSLSRLAGGNEQFF
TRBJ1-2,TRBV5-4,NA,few,CASSPSNRYGYTF
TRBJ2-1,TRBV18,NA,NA,CASSLAASSYNEQFF
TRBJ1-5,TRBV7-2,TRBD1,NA,CASSMGQHNQPQHF
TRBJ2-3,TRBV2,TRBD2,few,CANREALGAQYF